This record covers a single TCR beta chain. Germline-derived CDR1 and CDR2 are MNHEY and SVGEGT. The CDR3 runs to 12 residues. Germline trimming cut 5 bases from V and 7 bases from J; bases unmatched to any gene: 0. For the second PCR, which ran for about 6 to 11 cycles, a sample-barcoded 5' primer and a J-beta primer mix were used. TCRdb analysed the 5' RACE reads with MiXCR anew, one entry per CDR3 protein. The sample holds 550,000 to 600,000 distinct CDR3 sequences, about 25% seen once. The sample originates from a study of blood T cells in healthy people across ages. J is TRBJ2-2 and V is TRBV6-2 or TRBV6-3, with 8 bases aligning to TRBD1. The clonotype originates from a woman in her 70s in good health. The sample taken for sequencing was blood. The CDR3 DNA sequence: TGTGCCAGCAGTGGACAGGGCGGGGAGCTGTTTTTT. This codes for CASSGQGGELFF.